The present entry profiles one T cell receptor beta chain with its context. What it recognizes is unknown. Each donor's status was that of a healthy bone marrow donor. The V gene lost 7 bases and the J gene lost 1 base, with 18 bases spanning the gap. CDR3 size: 16 residues. Germline-derived CDR1 and CDR2 are ENHRY and SYGVKD. The data belong to a study of cytomegalovirus exposure and HLA in healthy donors. Study outcomes and limitations: TRBV6-2, TRBV6-3 and other indistinguishable V segments were excluded.

The PCR made use of 60 Vbeta and 13 Jbeta primers. Repertoires were generated with immunoSEQ multiplex PCR, while TCRdb's copy carries only in-frame clones and drops some. The profile shows fewer than 250,000 clones, over 75% of them singletons. The specimen was PBMCs. This TCR derives from a man aged 18 to 30 in good health and CMV-seronegative. The rearrangement links TRBV10-3 to TRBJ2-3; tentative D call: TRBD1 (6 bases). CDR3 nucleotide sequence: TGTGCCATCACCCAGATACAGGGAACGGGCACAGATACGCAGTATTTT. This gives the protein CAITQIQGTGTDTQYF.